Listed below are T cell receptor beta chains from one sample, sequenced in a study of T cell changes during pregnancy in multiple sclerosis. Sequencing used immunoSEQ multiplex PCR; TCRdb keeps in-frame clones, though not all of them. The table has around 65,000 clones, about 93% seen once. Sequencing was performed on peripheral blood, taken in the third trimester of pregnancy. The source of these receptors is a female donor in good health, enrolled as a control in a pregnancy study. The CDR3 runs from the conserved cysteine through the conserved F or W. Each record gives: V gene, D gene, J gene, CDR3 length, clone size, CDR3 DNA, CDR3 protein. A D gene is named only where the DNA matches it firmly. Clone size appears in some rows only: once, few, many, or a class for an expanded clone.

V: TRBV4-1
D: NA
J: TRBJ2-7
length: 14
size: once
DNA: TGCGCCAGCAGCCCGACAGGAGGTTCCTACGAGCAGTACTTC
CDR3: CASSPTGGSYEQYF

V: TRBV6-5
D: TRBD2
J: TRBJ2-3
length: 15
size: NA
DNA: TGTGCCAGCAGTTACGGGACTAGCCGGGTGGATACGCAGTATTTT
CDR3: CASSYGTSRVDTQYF

V: TRBV7-2
D: TRBD1
J: TRBJ1-2
length: 14
size: NA
DNA: TGTGCCAGCAGCCACAGGGACAGCCTCTATGGCTACACCTTC
CDR3: CASSHRDSLYGYTF

V: TRBV28
D: TRBD1
J: TRBJ2-1
length: 16
size: NA
DNA: TGTGCCAGCAGTTTATTGACAGGGGGTCAGGTTAATGAGCAGTTCTTC
CDR3: CASSLLTGGQVNEQFF

V: TRBV20-1
D: TRBD1
J: TRBJ1-1
length: 11
size: few
DNA: TGCAGTGCTAGCAAGGGGGCCGAAGCTTTCTTT
CDR3: CSASKGAEAFF

V: TRBV7-2
D: NA
J: TRBJ1-2
length: 14
size: NA
DNA: TGTGCCAGCAGCTTAGGACAGTCCGCCTATGGCTACACCTTC
CDR3: CASSLGQSAYGYTF

V: TRBV20-1
D: NA
J: TRBJ1-1
length: 11
size: NA
DNA: TGCAGTCTAGGGGGGAACACTGAAGCTTTCTTT
CDR3: CSLGGNTEAFF

V: TRBV5-6
D: TRBD2
J: TRBJ2-4
length: 18
size: NA
DNA: TGTGCCAGCAGCTTGGCCACGGCTAGCGGGGTCTCCAAAAACATTCAGTACTTC
CDR3: CASSLATASGVSKNIQYF

V: TRBV15
D: TRBD1
J: TRBJ2-3
length: 17
size: NA
DNA: TGTGCCACCAGCAGAAACCTACAGGGGGCCGGCACAGATACGCAGTATTTT
CDR3: CATSRNLQGAGTDTQYF

V: TRBV7-2
D: NA
J: TRBJ1-6
length: 15
size: NA
DNA: TGTGCCAGCAGCTTAGCCGCCAGGGGAAATTCACCCCTCCACTTT
CDR3: CASSLAARGNSPLHF

V: TRBV7-2
D: NA
J: TRBJ2-3
length: 16
size: NA
DNA: TGTGCCAGCAGCTTAGGCATGGGGCGTAAAAGGGATACGCAGTATTTT
CDR3: CASSLGMGRKRDTQYF

V: TRBV2
D: NA
J: TRBJ1-5
length: 13
size: once
DNA: TGTGCCAGCAGTGAAGGGGAGGAACAGCCCCAGCATTTT
CDR3: CASSEGEEQPQHF

V: TRBV11-2
D: TRBD2
J: TRBJ2-1
length: 15
size: NA
DNA: TGTGCCAGCAGCTTAGAGCCTAGCGGGGTTTATGAGCAGTTCTTC
CDR3: CASSLEPSGVYEQFF

V: TRBV11-2
D: NA
J: TRBJ1-6
length: 12
size: NA
DNA: TGTGCCAGCAGCTTAATGGTAGAACCCCTCCACTTT
CDR3: CASSLMVEPLHF

V: TRBV6-5
D: TRBD1
J: TRBJ2-7
length: 15
size: NA
DNA: TGTGCCAGCAGTTACTCGGGACAGGGCTCCTACGAGCAGTACTTC
CDR3: CASSYSGQGSYEQYF

V: TRBV19
D: TRBD1
J: TRBJ2-3
length: 15
size: NA
DNA: TGTGCCAGTAGTATCGGACAGGGGGGAACAGATACGCAGTATTTT
CDR3: CASSIGQGGTDTQYF

V: TRBV7-9
D: TRBD2
J: TRBJ2-7
length: 14
size: NA
DNA: TGTGCCAGCAGCGTGACGGGACTAGCTAGCGAGCAGTACTTC
CDR3: CASSVTGLASEQYF

V: TRBV10-3
D: NA
J: TRBJ2-3
length: 15
size: NA
DNA: TGTGCCATCAGTGAGGGAGGGGTGAGCACAGATACGCAGTATTTT
CDR3: CAISEGGVSTDTQYF

V: TRBV7-8
D: NA
J: TRBJ1-6
length: 16
size: once
DNA: TGTGCCAGCAGCCCCCGTGGGCGGGACTATAATTCACCCCTCCACTTT
CDR3: CASSPRGRDYNSPLHF

V: TRBV6-6
D: TRBD1
J: TRBJ1-2
length: 13
size: NA
DNA: TGTGCCAGCAGCCCACAGGGGTTGGATGGCTACACCTTC
CDR3: CASSPQGLDGYTF

V: TRBV4-3
D: NA
J: TRBJ1-1
length: 16
size: NA
DNA: TGCGCCAGCAGCCATAGAACCAGGGGATTGAACACTGAAGCTTTCTTT
CDR3: CASSHRTRGLNTEAFF

V: TRBV7-3
D: NA
J: TRBJ1-1
length: 14
size: NA
DNA: TGTGCCAGCAGCCCAATGGGGGGATTCACTGAAGCTTTCTTT
CDR3: CASSPMGGFTEAFF

V: TRBV19
D: NA
J: TRBJ1-1
length: 14
size: NA
DNA: TGTGCCAGTAGTTACCGGGACATTCGCCCTGAAGCTTTCTTT
CDR3: CASSYRDIRPEAFF

V: TRBV28
D: NA
J: TRBJ1-2
length: 13
size: NA
DNA: TGTGCCAGCAGTACCGACAGGACCTATGGCTACACCTTC
CDR3: CASSTDRTYGYTF

V: TRBV6-6
D: NA
J: TRBJ1-2
length: 14
size: NA
DNA: TGTGCCAGCAGCCCGAGCGGGCCTCTCGGTGGCTACACCTTC
CDR3: CASSPSGPLGGYTF

V: TRBV27
D: TRBD1
J: TRBJ2-5
length: 15
size: NA
DNA: TGTGCCAGCAGTTTAGGTCAGGGGGCGGGAGAGACCCAGTACTTC
CDR3: CASSLGQGAGETQYF

V: TRBV2
D: TRBD1
J: TRBJ1-1
length: 13
size: few
DNA: TGTGCCAGCAGCAGACAGGGGAACACTGAAGCTTTCTTT
CDR3: CASSRQGNTEAFF

V: TRBV18
D: NA
J: TRBJ2-7
length: 16
size: many
DNA: TGTGCCAGCTCACCCGTACAGGGTGGTGAGGACTACGAGCAGTACTTC
CDR3: CASSPVQGGEDYEQYF

V: TRBV6-6
D: TRBD1
J: TRBJ2-7
length: 14
size: NA
DNA: TGTGCCAGCACAAACGGGGGACAGGATAACGAGCAGTACTTC
CDR3: CASTNGGQDNEQYF

V: TRBV6-6
D: NA
J: TRBJ2-7
length: 15
size: NA
DNA: TGTGCCAGCAGTTCCCAGGGCCCATACTCCTACGAGCAGTACTTC
CDR3: CASSSQGPYSYEQYF

V: TRBV5-6
D: NA
J: TRBJ1-2
length: 14
size: once
DNA: TGTGCCAGCAGCCCCCCCGACATAATGGCTGGCTACACCTTC
CDR3: CASSPPDIMAGYTF

V: TRBV27
D: TRBD1
J: TRBJ1-5
length: 15
size: NA
DNA: TGTGCCAGCAGTTTTGGACAGGGGTCGGGGCAGCCCCAGCATTTT
CDR3: CASSFGQGSGQPQHF

V: TRBV4-1
D: NA
J: TRBJ1-5
length: 16
size: NA
DNA: TGCGCCAGCAGCCAAGAAGGGGGTAGAAGCAATCAGCCCCAGCATTTT
CDR3: CASSQEGGRSNQPQHF

V: TRBV4-2
D: NA
J: TRBJ2-3
length: 13
size: NA
DNA: TGTGCCAGCAGAGAGGGAAGCACAGATACGCAGTATTTT
CDR3: CASREGSTDTQYF

V: TRBV7-8
D: TRBD1
J: TRBJ2-7
length: 14
size: NA
DNA: TGTGCCAGCAGCGTAGGGACAGGGGATCACGAGCAGTACTTC
CDR3: CASSVGTGDHEQYF

V: TRBV20-1
D: NA
J: TRBJ2-1
length: 11
size: NA
DNA: TGCAGTGCTAGGGTCGGCAATGAGCAGTTCTTC
CDR3: CSARVGNEQFF

V: TRBV7-6
D: TRBD2
J: TRBJ2-3
length: 15
size: NA
DNA: TGTGCCAGCAGCCCCCGCGGGGGGGCTAGAGATACGCAGTATTTT
CDR3: CASSPRGGARDTQYF

V: TRBV4-3
D: TRBD2
J: TRBJ2-7
length: 15
size: NA
DNA: TGCGCCAGCAGCCAAGGTTCCGGCGGGGGGGACGAGCAGTACTTC
CDR3: CASSQGSGGGDEQYF

V: TRBV28
D: TRBD1
J: TRBJ1-5
length: 16
size: NA
DNA: TGTGCCAGCAGTGCAACCGGGACAGGGGGCATTCAGCCCCAGCATTTT
CDR3: CASSATGTGGIQPQHF

V: TRBV6-1
D: NA
J: TRBJ1-1
length: 14
size: NA
DNA: TGTGCCAGCAGTGACTGGGAGTTTAACACTGAAGCTTTCTTT
CDR3: CASSDWEFNTEAFF

V: TRBV28
D: TRBD1
J: TRBJ1-1
length: 13
size: NA
DNA: TGTGCCGGGACGGGACAGGGCCGAACTGAAGCTTTCTTT
CDR3: CAGTGQGRTEAFF

V: TRBV11-2
D: NA
J: TRBJ2-3
length: 15
size: once
DNA: TGTGCCAGCAGGAAAAGCGGGTCTAGCACAGATACGCAGTATTTT
CDR3: CASRKSGSSTDTQYF